The clone carrying this T cell receptor (beta chain) has more than one count but fewer than ten. Some clones are missing from TCRdb's copy, which holds only in-frame ones; the method was immunoSEQ multiplex PCR. Counted here are over 20,000 clones, roughly 66% occurring once; the ten biggest clones make up 2.6%. The sample belongs to a study of chemoradiotherapy in HPV16-positive cancers. V shed 6 bases and J 6 bases; nucleotides not matched to a gene: 13. The CDR3 consists of 16 residues. Germline CDR1 reads SNHLY; CDR2 reads FYNNEI. This sequence originates from a human donor with HPV-associated anogenital cancer. V and J are TRBV2 and TRBJ1-5; 8 nucleotides match TRBD1. This specimen was acquired from a patient who underwent chemoradiotherapy. CDR3 sequence: CASSPLTGGGGQPQHF. The DNA of the CDR3 is TGTGCCAGCAGCCCTCTTACAGGGGGAGGCGGTCAGCCCCAGCATTTT.